A single sample is the source of the 19 T cell receptor beta chains below, sequenced in a study of T-cell reconstitution after alpha-beta-depleted transplantation in children (dated by TCRdb to the mid-2010s). The intended sense of this specimen's treatment or condition label: allogeneic hematopoietic cell transplantation with graft depleted of TCRalphabeta T cells and CD19 B cells. Libraries were constructed by PCR. Sequencing relied on an Illumina HiSeq 2500. Molecular barcoding was employed in the preparation of TCR libraries, with unique molecular identifiers being used to normalize TCRbeta repertoire quantification. TCRdb reanalyzed the raw reads on its own, using fastp at Q25 for trimming and MiXCR for clone calling, and kept in-frame beta chains. Each CDR3 protein gets just one entry, which takes the most common genes and DNA from the rows behind it. The sample table lists more than 200,000 distinct CDR3 sequences, about 15% of them with a count of one. Jointly, the top ten make up around 44% of the sample.

Sequenced material: PBMCs, mostly from graft donor cells, taken 360 days after TCRalphabeta/CD19-depleted stem cell transplant. These receptors all stem from a male patient aged 2-15 years who had a stem cell transplant for acute lymphoblastic leukemia, so the T cells may come from the graft donor.

This clonotype was seen more than once but under ten times. This chain links TRBV2 with TRBJ2-1; tentatively, D is TRBD1 (6 bases). CDR3 size: 12 residues. Germline V gives CDR1 SNHLY, CDR2 FYNNEI. V was clipped by 7 bases and J by 4 bases, with 8 bases between them. The CDR3 bases are TGTGCCAGCAAACAGGGATACAATGAGCAGTTCTTC. It codes for CASKQGYNEQFF.

This clonotype was found many times. This CDR3 is CASSIRQGDYYEQYF. The CDR3, as DNA: TGTGCCAGCAGCATTAGACAGGGTGACTACTACGAGCAGTACTTC. This sequence joins TRBV11-2 and TRBJ2-7; 7 nucleotides line up with TRBD1. The CDR3 consists of 15 residues. Trimming took 5 bases from V and 3 from J; bases not matched to a gene: 10. Germline CDR1 SGHAT, CDR2 FQNNGV.

This clonotype was observed a handful of times. This sequence joins TRBV7-8 and TRBJ2-3; D possibly matches TRBD1 or TRBD2 (6 bases each). This CDR3 has 15 residues. The germline gives CDR1 SGHVS, CDR2 FQNEAQ. The V end was cut by 3 bases, the J end by 2 bases, with 12 bases between. In nucleotides, the CDR3 is TGTGCCAGCAGCTTTACGGGGGCCGCCACAGATACGCAGTATTTT. Residues: CASSFTGAATDTQYF.

The rearrangement links TRBV9 to TRBJ1-6; 7 bases line up with TRBD1. The germline CDR1 and CDR2 sequences are SGDLS and YYNGEE. The junction had 8 bases not matched to a gene; V was cut back by 2 bases and J by 9 bases. This CDR3 comprises 15 residues. CDR3 protein: CASSVEGAIGSPLHF. Written as DNA, the CDR3 is TGTGCCAGCAGCGTCGAGGGGGCGATCGGTTCACCCCTCCACTTT. The full variable domain, rest sourced from reference TRBV9 and TRBJ1-6, is DSGVTQTPKHLITATGQRVTLRCSPRSGDLSVYWYQQSLDQGLQFLIQYYNGEERAKGNILERFSAQQFPDLHSELNLSSLELGDSALYFCASSVEGAIGSPLHFGNGTRLTVT.

The V and J genes are TRBV7-9 and TRBJ2-7; D possibly uses TRBD1 or TRBD2 (6 bases each). Germline CDR1 reads SEHNR; CDR2 reads FQNEAQ (reference sequence). The CDR3 runs 12 residues. V was trimmed by 10 bases and J by 2 bases, leaving 12 bases between them. This chain's CDR3 is CATTGAPYEQYF. CDR3 DNA: TGTGCCACAACGGGGGCCCCCTACGAGCAGTACTTC.

The chain employs TRBV12-3 or TRBV12-4 and TRBJ1-1; D might be TRBD1 (5 bases). The CDR3 totals 13 residues. The V end was cut by 1 base, the J end by 4 bases, with 7 bases between. The CDR3: CASSLGQLTEAFF. CDR3 sequence (DNA): TGTGCCAGCAGTTTAGGACAGCTCACTGAAGCTTTCTTT.

The chain recombines TRBV20-1 with TRBJ2-5, with 8 bases lining up with TRBD1. CDR1 is DFQATT and CDR2 is SNEGSKA in the germline V gene (reference sequence). V was clipped by 5 bases and J by 2 bases; unmatched bases: 7. This CDR3 comprises 14 residues. The chain's CDR3 is CSAPQTGAQETQYF. The CDR3 bases are TGCAGTGCTCCACAGACAGGGGCGCAAGAGACCCAGTACTTC.

The chain recombines TRBV5-5 with TRBJ1-3; TRBD1 might be the D (6 bases). V lost 4 bases and J lost 0, with 14 bases in between. Germline values: CDR1 SGHKS, CDR2 YYEKEE (reference sequence). The CDR3 has 16 amino acids. CDR3 bases: TGTGCCAGCAGCCCTACCTACAGGGACTCTGGAAACACCATATATTTT. Its protein is CASSPTYRDSGNTIYF.

This clonotype was seen more than once but under ten times. One end of the junction fails to match germline, which may point to a read error. The rearrangement joins TRBV7-9 to TRBJ2-5; 8 bases line up with TRBD1. CDR3 length: 13 residues. Germline CDR1 and CDR2: SEHNR and FQNEAQ (reference sequence). The CDR3 coding sequence is TGTGCCAGCACTCCAGGGGGCCAAGAGACCCAGCACTTC. Encoded protein: CASTPGGQETQHF.

V gene TRBV13 combines with J gene TRBJ2-5, with 9 bases fitting TRBD1. CDR1 PRHDT and CDR2 FYEKMQ come from the germline V gene (reference sequence). The V and J ends lost 5 bases and 4 bases, in that order; junction bases with no gene match: 11. The CDR3 spans 16 residues. The CDR3 loop reads CASSPRTRTGAETQYF. CDR3 sequence (DNA): TGTGCCAGCAGCCCCCGAACAAGGACAGGGGCAGAGACCCAGTACTTC.

This clonotype turned up a few times. V and J are TRBV4-1 and TRBJ2-3; either TRBD1 or TRBD2 may fit D (6 bases each). Trimming stripped 5 bases from V and 14 bases from J, with 20 bases between. Per germline, CDR1 MGHRA and CDR2 YSYEKL. The CDR3 is made up of 13 amino acids. The CDR3 bases are TGCGCCAGCAGCTCCTACGGGGGCCCCGGGCGGTATTTT. Translation: CASSSYGGPGRYF.

This clonotype was observed a few times. The V call is TRBV4-3, the J call TRBJ2-2, with D possibly being TRBD1 or TRBD2 (5 bases each). V lost 4 bases, J lost 8 bases, and 20 bases lay in between. The CDR3 totals 16 residues. Germline lookup yields CDR1 LGHNA and CDR2 YSLEER. The CDR3 protein is CASSRVGDPLFGELFF. The DNA of the CDR3 is TGCGCCAGCAGCCGGGTGGGGGACCCTTTATTTGGGGAGCTGTTTTTT.

The V and J genes are TRBV5-1 and TRBJ2-5; 12 nucleotides align to TRBD2. The CDR3 runs to 16 residues. Unmatched junction bases numbered 5, after V lost 4 bases and J lost 1 base. Germline V gene data show CDR1 as SGHRS and CDR2 as YFSETQ. The CDR3 region has the DNA TGCGCCAGCAGCAAAAGACTAGCGGGAGTCCAAGAGACCCAGTACTTC. Protein sequence: CASSKRLAGVQETQYF.

The sample holds a few counts of this clonotype. The CDR3 reads CASSYPSGGASYNEQFF. Here the CDR3 DNA reads TGTGCCAGCAGTTACCCTAGCGGGGGGGCCTCGTACAATGAGCAGTTCTTC. This chain links TRBV6-2 or TRBV6-3 with TRBJ2-1; 12 bases are a match to TRBD2. Germline CDR1 and CDR2: MNHEY and SVGEGT. The V and J ends lost 2 bases and 4 bases, in that order; junction bases with no gene match: 6. The CDR3 length is 17 residues.

V is TRBV6-5 and J is TRBJ2-5; D may be TRBD1 (6 bases). Germline loops: CDR1 MNHEY, CDR2 SVGAGI. V was shortened by 0 bases and J by 5 bases, with 16 bases between the two germline ends. CDR3 length: 16 amino acids. CDR3 sequence: CASSYSAEAGDETQYF. The DNA for the CDR3 is TGTGCCAGCAGTTACTCAGCAGAGGCAGGGGACGAGACCCAGTACTTC.

This clonotype was seen repeatedly, ten times or more. CDR3 in DNA: TGTGCCAGCAGTTCCGGGACAGGGCAATATCAGCCCCAGCATTTT. Protein: CASSSGTGQYQPQHF. This sequence joins TRBV12-3 or TRBV12-4 and TRBJ1-5, with TRBD1 identical over 9 bases. V was pared by 4 bases and J by 5 bases, with 6 bases of the junction left unmatched. There are 15 residues in the CDR3.

A few counts support this clonotype. The rearrangement uses TRBV6-1 and TRBJ1-1; D possibly corresponds to TRBD1 (5 bases). The CDR3 totals 13 residues. Trimming removed 6 bases from V and 4 bases from J, with 12 bases in between. Germline CDR1 is MNHNS and CDR2 is SASEGT. CDR3 bases: TGTGCCAGCAGCTCGGCAGGGAGCACTGAAGCTTTCTTT. Translation: CASSSAGSTEAFF.

This clonotype has a handful of counts. V gene TRBV20-1 combines with J gene TRBJ2-7; D is tentatively TRBD1 or TRBD2 (5 bases each). CDR1 and CDR2 (germline): DFQATT, SNEGSKA (reference sequence). CDR3 length: 13 residues. Trimming pared 5 bases from V and 6 bases from J, leaving 17 bases between. CDR3 DNA sequence: TGCAGTGCTTTACCCGGGGACGTGGGCGAGCAGTACTTC. This codes for CSALPGDVGEQYF.

V gene TRBV28 combines with J gene TRBJ2-3; a possible D gene is TRBD2 (5 bases). Trimming removed 7 bases at V and 4 bases at J, with 15 bases between. The CDR3 totals 14 residues. CDR1 MDHEN and CDR2 SYDVKM come from the germline V gene. The CDR3 DNA follows: TGTGCCAGCACCACATCGGGGTACGCAGATACGCAGTATTTT. Protein sequence: CASTTSGYADTQYF.